These T cell receptor beta chains were read from a single sample in a study of blood T cell repertoires in COVID-19. Assay: immunoSEQ multiplex PCR; the TCRdb copy retains only in-frame clones and omits some. The table lists about 300,000 clones, about nine tenths of them singletons. Sequencing was performed on peripheral blood. Every receptor here comes from a young man with active or convalescent COVID-19. Each CDR3 is given with its conserved first and last residue. Fields, in order: J gene, D gene, clone size, V gene, CDR3 DNA, CDR3 protein. The D gene is left open where the match is weak. Rows give clone size only sometimes, using once, few, many, or a class for an expanded clone.

J: TRBJ1-2
D: -
size: -
V: TRBV10-3
DNA: TGTGCCATCAGTGACGCAGCAGGCGGCTACACCTTC
CDR3: CAISDAAGGYTF

J: TRBJ1-1
D: -
size: -
V: TRBV6-1
DNA: TGTGCCAGCAGTGAAACTCGGACAGTTGAAGCTTTCTTT
CDR3: CASSETRTVEAFF

J: TRBJ2-2
D: -
size: -
V: TRBV5-6
DNA: TGTGCCAGCAGTCTATACACCGGGGAGCTGTTTTTT
CDR3: CASSLYTGELFF

J: TRBJ2-3
D: -
size: -
V: TRBV3-1/TRBV3-2
DNA: TGTGCCAGCAGCCAACTAAGCACAGATACGCAGTATTTT
CDR3: CASSQLSTDTQYF

J: TRBJ2-3
D: TRBD2
size: few
V: TRBV18
DNA: TGTGCCAGCTCACCACGTCTAGCGGGAGGTACAGATACGCAGTATTTT
CDR3: CASSPRLAGGTDTQYF

J: TRBJ1-5
D: -
size: -
V: TRBV28
DNA: TGTGCCAGCACTTCAGGACAGCTGATTCCCAATCAGCCCCAGCATTTT
CDR3: CASTSGQLIPNQPQHF

J: TRBJ2-7
D: -
size: -
V: TRBV7-6
DNA: TGTGCCAGCATTCAAGGGGCTTTCTACGAGCAGTACTTC
CDR3: CASIQGAFYEQYF

J: TRBJ2-1
D: TRBD2
size: -
V: TRBV10-1
DNA: TGCGCCAGCAGTGAAAGCGGGACCAACAATGAGCAGTTCTTC
CDR3: CASSESGTNNEQFF

J: TRBJ2-7
D: -
size: -
V: TRBV4-1
DNA: TGCGCCAGCAGCCAAGAGCCCTCAGACTACGAGCAGTACTTC
CDR3: CASSQEPSDYEQYF

J: TRBJ2-1
D: TRBD2
size: once
V: TRBV6-2/TRBV6-3
DNA: TGTGCCAGCAGTTACATTAATCGGACTAGCGGGAGGGCCTACAATGAGCAGTTCTTC
CDR3: CASSYINRTSGRAYNEQFF

J: TRBJ2-7
D: TRBD1
size: -
V: TRBV5-7
DNA: TGTGCCAGCAGCTCTCCGGGACAGGTAAGGTACCACGAGCAGTACTTC
CDR3: CASSSPGQVRYHEQYF

J: TRBJ2-1
D: -
size: -
V: TRBV13
DNA: TGTGCCAGCAGCACAACTCCTAGCTCCTACAATGAGCAGTTCTTC
CDR3: CASSTTPSSYNEQFF

J: TRBJ2-2
D: TRBD2
size: -
V: TRBV5-4
DNA: TGTGCCAGCAGCTCCTCATTACTAGCGGGGGTTACTACCGGGGAGCTGTTTTTT
CDR3: CASSSSLLAGVTTGELFF

J: TRBJ2-7
D: -
size: -
V: TRBV7-9
DNA: TGTGCCAGCAGTGAGGGGGACGAGCAGTACTTC
CDR3: CASSEGDEQYF

J: TRBJ2-1
D: TRBD1
size: -
V: TRBV4-1
DNA: TGCGCCAGCAGCCCCTCCCCGGCAGGGGGAAATGAGCAGTTCTTC
CDR3: CASSPSPAGGNEQFF

J: TRBJ2-1
D: TRBD2
size: -
V: TRBV11-2
DNA: TGTGCCAGCAGCCGCGCTAGCGGGAGGGCCACTGAGCAGTTCTTC
CDR3: CASSRASGRATEQFF

J: TRBJ2-3
D: TRBD1
size: -
V: TRBV29-1
DNA: TGCAGCGTTCATACCAGGACAGGGGGCACAGATACGCAGTATTTT
CDR3: CSVHTRTGGTDTQYF

J: TRBJ1-1
D: TRBD1
size: -
V: TRBV15
DNA: TGTGCCACCAGCAGAGGAGGGGGCGAGGGAACTGAAGCTTTCTTT
CDR3: CATSRGGGEGTEAFF

J: TRBJ2-2
D: TRBD2
size: few
V: TRBV18
DNA: TGTGCCAGCTCACCGCAGCGGGAGCTAACCGGGGAGCTGTTTTTT
CDR3: CASSPQRELTGELFF

J: TRBJ2-2
D: TRBD2
size: -
V: TRBV4-1
DNA: TGCGCCAGCAGCCAGCCAGCGGGGCCCCTCATTGGGCTGTTTTTT
CDR3: CASSQPAGPLIGLFF

J: TRBJ2-3
D: -
size: -
V: TRBV28
DNA: TGTGCCAGCAGTTTGGGGGCCCTTTTGGGTCGGGGTAGCACAGATACGCAGTATTTT
CDR3: CASSLGALLGRGSTDTQYF

J: TRBJ2-5
D: -
size: -
V: TRBV12-5
DNA: TGTGCTAGTGCCCGTGGGGCCGAGACCCAGTACTTC
CDR3: CASARGAETQYF

J: TRBJ1-1
D: -
size: -
V: TRBV29-1
DNA: TGCAGCGCCCGTCGGCAGGGAACTGAAGCTTTCTTT
CDR3: CSARRQGTEAFF

J: TRBJ1-2
D: -
size: -
V: TRBV7-8
DNA: TGTGCCAGCAGCCCCAGGGTTTCGGATGGCTACACCTTC
CDR3: CASSPRVSDGYTF

J: TRBJ1-2
D: TRBD1
size: -
V: TRBV20-1
DNA: TGCAGTGCCCGGGACAGGCATGGCTACACCTTC
CDR3: CSARDRHGYTF

J: TRBJ2-2
D: -
size: -
V: TRBV2
DNA: TGTGCCAGCAGTGACGGGACTTTGAACACCGGGGAGCTGTTTTTT
CDR3: CASSDGTLNTGELFF

J: TRBJ2-7
D: -
size: few
V: TRBV5-5
DNA: TGTGCCAGCACCTCAGTAGGGAGCTCCTACGAGCAGTACTTC
CDR3: CASTSVGSSYEQYF

J: TRBJ1-5
D: -
size: -
V: TRBV27
DNA: TGTGCCAGCAGTTTACAGATCAATCAGCCCCAGCATTTT
CDR3: CASSLQINQPQHF